Here is one T cell receptor (beta chain) with its context. Genomic DNA of every subset was divided equally among multiple immunoSEQ plates. TCRdb's table, derived via immunoSEQ multiplex PCR, lists solely in-frame clones and lacks some. The table includes millions of clones, more than 80% detected once. CDR3 length equals 14 residues. Germline-derived CDR1 and CDR2 are ENHRY and SYGVKD. The ends were cut back, 6 bases at V and 4 bases at J, with 15 bases in the middle. This sample is drawn from a study of shared clonotypes between healthy human individuals. About the study: CD4 naive and CD4 memory each took three plates per donor, while CD8 naive took two and CD8 memory one.

The chain joins TRBV10-3 to TRBJ2-5, with D possibly being TRBD2 (5 bases). This sequence was found in a man aged 18-30 years in good health. Sequencing used naive CD4+ T cells sorted from blood. Subset defined: CD45RA+ positively selected. CDR3 bases: TGTGCCATCAGGAGCGGACCGGCCTCAGAGACCCAGTACTTC. As protein: CAIRSGPASETQYF.